This T cell receptor beta chain appears in the sequencing data of a study of vaccination and CD4 T cells after COVID-19. Study information: The study enrolled six male and four female convalescents, two of whom were Hispanic. Sampling after COVID took place at a median of about 98 days (range 35 to 161) following diagnosis.

Treatment denoted: approximately 9-day PBMC culture with coronavirus spike peptide pools or control peptides (ViraFEST assay). The Oncomine TCR Beta short-read assay was applied to DNA of cultured CD4+ T cells. TCRdb reprocessed the PCR reads with MiXCR, giving one entry per CDR3 protein. This table has about 4,300 distinct CDR3 sequences, less than 55% appearing once. In its sample, this clonotype was seen once. Its antigen is undetermined. In germline, CDR1 is SGHTA, CDR2 FQGNSA. V trimming: 5 bases; J trimming: 5 bases; junction bases outside the gene matches: 7. The CDR3 runs to 15 residues. The specimen was CD4+ T cells from blood, cultured in vitro. The chain combines TRBV7-2 with TRBJ2-3; 10 nucleotides align to TRBD2. This clonotype was sampled from a human donor who had recovered from COVID-19. CDR3 protein: CASSPLAGVIDTQYF. The CDR3 DNA sequence: TGTGCCAGCAGCCCTCTAGCGGGAGTAATAGATACGCAGTATTTT.